This TCR beta chain was recovered during a study of T cell responses to AZD1222 COVID-19 vaccine. Broader study findings: Recipients of two AZD1222 doses showed rising Spike-specific TCR breadth and depth. At baseline, seropositivity was found in only six or seven AZD1222 recipients. Nearly half of the spike-specific TCRs reportedly recognize variant regions that carry no mutations. Donors, mostly white British, included more females; clonal diversity was possibly underestimated.

Method: immunoSEQ multiplex PCR; TCRdb's copy keeps in-frame clones and lacks some. Of about 56,000 clones in the sample, roughly 85% were seen once. Trimming removed 6 bases from V and 4 bases from J; junction bases left unmatched: 5. The CDR3 covers 15 residues. CDR1 and CDR2 from the germline V gene are SGHTA and FQGNSA. Remarks on this clone: The antigen remains undetermined.

The chain links TRBV7-2 to TRBJ1-5, with 11 bases fitting TRBD1. The sequenced sample was peripheral blood, obtained on day 0 of AZD1222 vaccination. The sequence was obtained from an adult in good health. The CDR3 nucleotides are TGTGCCAGCAGATACGGGACAGGGGGGAATCAGCCCCAGCATTTT. It yields the protein CASRYGTGGNQPQHF.